The next 17 T cell receptor beta chains were all read from a single sample in a study of T cells after yellow fever vaccination (dated by TCRdb to the late 2010s). The treatment or condition label of this sample denotes: live attenuated yellow fever vaccine strain. Preparation of the library involved 5' RACE. Instrument on record: Illumina HiSeq 2500. TCRdb's own reprocessing of the public reads used fastp at Q25 and MiXCR and kept productive beta chains. Every distinct CDR3 protein forms one entry, paired with its most common genes and DNA. Counted in this sample were around 300,000 distinct CDR3 sequences; about an eighth of them appeared once. The ten largest make up 0.4% to 0.65% of the sample. The sequencing used CD4+ T cells sorted from PBMCs, collected 45 days after the yellow fever booster vaccination. The receptor set was obtained from a man aged 25-45 years who received the YFV17D yellow fever vaccine.

This clonotype appeared many times. V gene TRBV3-1 combines with J gene TRBJ2-7; 9 bases are shared with TRBD2. CDR3 length: 15 residues. The germline gives CDR1 LGHDT, CDR2 YNNKEL (reference sequence). V was clipped by 4 bases and J by 3 bases; unmatched bases: 7. The CDR3 bases are TGTGCCAGCAGCCTCCGACTAGCGGCAGGCTACGAGCAGTACTTC. Translated: CASSLRLAAGYEQYF.

The gene calls are TRBV5-1 and TRBJ2-1; 11 positions match TRBD2. V trimming: 4 bases; J trimming: 4 bases; junction bases outside the gene matches: 10. Germline CDR1 and CDR2: SGHRS and YFSETQ. The length of the CDR3 is 17 residues. The CDR3 nucleotides are TGCGCCAGCAGCCTCTCCGGGACTAGCGGTGGATACAATGAGCAGTTCTTC. Encoded protein: CASSLSGTSGGYNEQFF.

This clonotype was seen a few times. The chain combines TRBV18 with TRBJ2-5; D call uncertain. Germline V gene data show CDR1 as KGHSH and CDR2 as LQKENI. CDR3 length: 12 residues. The V and J ends lost 3 bases and 5 bases respectively, with 7 bases between them. CDR3 in amino acids: CASSPTVETQYF. The CDR3 nucleotides read TGTGCCAGCTCACCCACTGTGGAGACCCAGTACTTC. Based on the CDR3 plus reference TRBV18 and TRBJ2-5, the full variable domain is NAGVMQNPRHLVRRRGQEARLRCSPMKGHSHVYWYRQLPEEGLKFMVYLQKENIIDESGMPKERFSAEFPKEGPSILRIQQVVRGDSAAYFCASSPTVETQYFGPGTRLLVL.

This clonotype was detected only a few times. The chain carries TRBV4-3 and TRBJ1-6, with 7 bases fitting TRBD1. The CDR3 has 15 amino acids. Germline V gives CDR1 LGHNA, CDR2 YSLEER. Germline trimming cut 1 base from V and 9 bases from J; bases unmatched to any gene: 6. CDR3 protein: CASSQGGQGGSPLHF. The CDR3 bases are TGCGCCAGCAGCCAAGGCGGGCAGGGGGGTTCACCCCTCCACTTT.

This clonotype was detected a few times. The J gene is TRBJ2-1, the V gene TRBV7-9; TRBD1 matches at 7 bases. The CDR3 contains 15 residues. Germline values: CDR1 SEHNR, CDR2 FQNEAQ (reference sequence). V was pared by 1 base and J by 4 bases, with 4 bases of the junction left unmatched. The CDR3 bases are TGTGCCAGCAGCTTAGACAGGGGCGTATACAATGAGCAGTTCTTC. This codes for CASSLDRGVYNEQFF.

This chain uses TRBV4-3 with TRBJ2-1; 16 nucleotides align to TRBD2. CDR1 is LGHNA, CDR2 YSLEER, per germline. Trimming took 3 bases from V and 2 from J; bases not matched to a gene: 4. The CDR3 has 18 residues. DNA of the CDR3: TGCGCCAGCAGCCAGCCGGGACTAGCGGGGGGGGCCTACAATGAGCAGTTCTTC. It codes for CASSQPGLAGGAYNEQFF.

This chain links TRBV5-1 with TRBJ2-7; possibly TRBD1 for D (5 bases). The CDR3 has 13 amino acids. The germline V gene encodes CDR1 SGHRS and CDR2 YFSETQ. The V end was cut by 5 bases, the J end by 5 bases, with 14 bases between. CDR3 DNA: TGCGCCAGCAGTCTGCAGGGTTTGGACGAGCAGTACTTC. Its protein is CASSLQGLDEQYF.

The J gene is TRBJ2-7, the V gene TRBV13, with D possibly TRBD2 on 5 matching bases. V was cut by 2 bases and J by 0 bases, with 8 bases left in between. The CDR3 is made up of 14 amino acids. Germline V CDR1 and CDR2: PRHDT, FYEKMQ (reference sequence). The CDR3 nucleotides read TGTGCCAGCAGCTTATTTAGCGCCTCCTACGAGCAGTACTTC. The encoded protein is CASSLFSASYEQYF.

This clonotype turned up a few times. The V gene is TRBV2, the J gene TRBJ2-7, with 7 bases that match TRBD2. CDR1 SNHLY and CDR2 FYNNEI come from the germline V gene. V gave up 9 bases and J gave up 3 bases; unmatched junction bases: 8. CDR3 length: 13 amino acids. This CDR3 reads CASKAGAVYEQYF. The CDR3 nucleotides read TGTGCCAGTAAGGCGGGAGCGGTCTACGAGCAGTACTTC.

Many counts were recorded for this clonotype. This sequence joins TRBV20-1 and TRBJ2-1, with 8 bases fitting TRBD1. Per the germline V gene, CDR1 is DFQATT and CDR2 is SNEGSKA (reference sequence). Unmatched junction bases numbered 4, after V lost 5 bases and J lost 4 bases. This CDR3 region has 13 residues. CDR3 in DNA: TGCAGTGCTGAGACAGGGGCGTACAATGAGCAGTTCTTC. Translation gives CSAETGAYNEQFF.

V and J are TRBV16 and TRBJ1-5; perhaps TRBD1 as D (5 bases). CDR3 length: 13 residues. V was clipped by 1 base and J by 7 bases, with 8 bases between them. CDR1 is KGHSY and CDR2 is FQNENV in the germline V gene. CDR3 region: CASSQLGVQPQHF. For the CDR3, the DNA is TGTGCCAGCAGCCAATTAGGGGTACAGCCCCAGCATTTT.

CDR3 nucleotide sequence: TGTGCCAGCAGCCAAGACATCCGCTCCTACGAGCAGTACTTC. Residues: CASSQDIRSYEQYF. This chain uses TRBV9 with TRBJ2-7; D is uncertain. CDR1 SGDLS and CDR2 YYNGEE come from the germline V gene. V was trimmed by 4 bases and J by 0 bases, leaving 11 bases between them. This CDR3 spans 14 amino acids.

The chain joins TRBV14 to TRBJ2-5; D possibly matches TRBD1 or TRBD2 (5 bases each). Germline CDR1 reads SGHDN; CDR2 reads FVKESK. Trimming took 8 bases from V and 5 from J, leaving 18 bases between them. This CDR3 is 14 amino acids long. The CDR3 protein is CASSNLGTGETQYF. The CDR3 DNA reads TGTGCCAGCTCAAATCTCGGGACGGGGGAGACCCAGTACTTC.

This chain links TRBV6-5 with TRBJ2-1; 9 positions match TRBD1. The germline V gene encodes CDR1 MNHEY and CDR2 SVGAGI. Trimming removed 4 bases from V and 4 bases from J; junction bases left unmatched: 11. This CDR3 comprises 17 residues. The CDR3 coding sequence is TGTGCCAGCAGTTCCGCACCGGGACAGGGTAAATACAATGAGCAGTTCTTC. Translated, it gives CASSSAPGQGKYNEQFF.

This clonotype showed up many times. Here the CDR3 reads CASSWASGPREQYF. The CDR3 DNA reads as TGTGCCAGCAGTTGGGCTAGCGGACCACGCGAGCAGTACTTC. The V and J genes are TRBV12-3 or TRBV12-4 and TRBJ2-7; 7 bases line up with TRBD2. This CDR3 is built from 14 residues. The V gene end was trimmed by 4 bases and the J gene end by 6 bases; junction bases not matched to a gene: 9.

This rearrangement joins TRBV7-9 to TRBJ2-7; 10 nucleotides align to TRBD1. This CDR3 has 15 residues. Trimming took 0 bases from V and 2 from J; bases not matched to a gene: 1. CDR1 and CDR2 from the germline V gene are SEHNR and FQNEAQ (reference sequence). For the CDR3, the DNA is TGTGCCAGCAGCTTAGCCGGGACAGGGGCCTACGAGCAGTACTTC. Its translation is CASSLAGTGAYEQYF.

In this sample, this clonotype turned up a few times. The chain recombines TRBV7-8 with TRBJ2-7; weak D call: TRBD1 (5 bases). The germline V gene encodes CDR1 SGHVS and CDR2 FQNEAQ. There are 16 residues in the CDR3. The V and J ends lost 5 bases and 0 bases respectively, with 17 bases between them. The CDR3, as DNA: TGTGCCAGCAGCGTTAACAGGCGGAAGGTCTCCTACGAGCAGTACTTC. It specifies CASSVNRRKVSYEQYF.